This T cell receptor (beta chain) derives from a study of blood T cell repertoires in COVID-19. Study background: There were acute and convalescent COVID-19 samples, and they came from the United States, Italy and Spain. Sources were T cells, B-cell-depleted T cells, or PBMCs; the material itself was cDNA or gDNA.

Original analysis: Estimates of nucleated cell counts were drawn from the amplification of reference gene primers. Using immunoSEQ multiplex PCR, the repertoire was profiled, and TCRdb retains in-frame clones only, with some absent. The V and J calls and the clone size are those of that table, but D and trimming were determined from the DNA. The data hold fewer than 200,000 clones, with over 80% observed a single time. V was cut by 5 bases and J by 6 bases, with 11 bases left in between. This CDR3 is built from 14 residues. Germline lookup yields CDR1 SGHAT and CDR2 FQNNGV. The sequence was obtained from a woman of 80 years or more with active or convalescent COVID-19. The sequencing input was peripheral blood. The gene calls are TRBV11-2 and TRBJ1-6; maybe TRBD1 (6 bases). The CDR3 reads CASSRTAPNSPLHF. CDR3 DNA sequence: TGTGCCAGCAGCCGGACAGCTCCTAATTCACCCCTCCACTTT.